Listed below are T cell receptor beta chains from one sample, sequenced in a study of early T cells in non-severe SARS-CoV-2 infection. TCRdb redid the calling of the 5' RACE reads with MiXCR, one entry per CDR3 protein. The repertoire consists of tens of thousands of distinct CDR3 sequences, with about 10% occurring once and the leading ten covering over 7.5%. The input for sequencing was whole blood, taken at baseline. These receptors all come from an adult who was a healthcare worker with PCR-confirmed SARS-CoV-2 infection or an uninfected control (not recorded which). Both conserved end residues are part of each CDR3. D genes are given only for firm matches. Only part of the rows carry a size: once, few, many, or a class if the clone is expanded.

CDR3 protein,CDR3 DNA,V gene,clone size,D gene,J gene
CASSSAGGNQPQHF,TGTGCCAGCTCATCGGCGGGGGGGAATCAGCCCCAGCATTTT,TRBV18,many,.,TRBJ1-5
CASSSRTRRNEQFF,TGTGCCAGCAGCTCGCGGACTCGAAGGAATGAGCAGTTCTTC,TRBV7-9,few,.,TRBJ2-1
CSAQRADSPPYTDTQYF,TGCAGTGCTCAAAGGGCTGACTCGCCCCCTTACACAGATACGCAGTATTTT,TRBV20-1,few,.,TRBJ2-3
CASSGFLRREGLGEQYF,TGCGCCAGCAGTGGATTTTTGCGGCGGGAGGGCCTCGGGGAGCAGTACTTC,TRBV10-2,many,TRBD2,TRBJ2-7
CASRDRINSYNSPLHF,TGTGCCAGTAGGGACCGGATCAACTCCTATAATTCACCCCTCCACTTT,TRBV19,few,.,TRBJ1-6
CASSPFTSGVNTGELFF,TGTGCCAGCAGCCCCTTTACTAGCGGGGTTAACACCGGGGAGCTGTTTTTT,TRBV3-1,.,TRBD2,TRBJ2-2
CASSSLTSGPGGELFF,TGTGCCAGCAGCTCCCTGACTAGCGGCCCCGGCGGGGAGCTGTTTTTT,TRBV5-4,many,TRBD2,TRBJ2-2
CASSLLDNRETQYF,TGTGCCAGCAGCCTCCTAGACAATCGAGAGACCCAGTACTTC,TRBV4-2,.,.,TRBJ2-5
CASSWGLAGGPPSYNEQFF,TGTGCCAGCAGCTGGGGACTAGCGGGAGGGCCCCCCTCCTACAATGAGCAGTTCTTC,TRBV7-2,.,TRBD2,TRBJ2-1
CASSPAGPGNTIYF,TGTGCCAGCAGCCCTGCGGGGCCTGGAAACACCATATATTTT,TRBV27,many,.,TRBJ1-3
CASSSEVRTDTQYF,TGTGCCAGCAGCTCCGAGGTACGCACAGATACGCAGTATTTT,TRBV7-2,few,.,TRBJ2-3
CASPGLYVYEQYF,TGCGCCAGCCCGGGACTATATGTCTACGAGCAGTACTTC,TRBV23-1,many,TRBD2,TRBJ2-7
CAISGAHNEQYF,TGTGCCATCTCTGGCGCTCACAACGAGCAGTACTTC,TRBV10-3,many,.,TRBJ2-7
CSVESAGSQGTGELFF,TGCAGCGTTGAAAGTGCGGGGAGTCAGGGGACCGGGGAGCTGTTTTTT,TRBV29-1,few,.,TRBJ2-2
CASSLTKGGQETQYF,TGTGCCAGCAGCTTAACGAAGGGGGGGCAAGAGACCCAGTACTTC,TRBV7-3,.,.,TRBJ2-5
CASSIDRGQINEQFF,TGTGCCAGCAGCATAGACAGGGGACAGATCAATGAGCAGTTCTTC,TRBV5-4,.,TRBD1,TRBJ2-1
CASRFRGGDYEQYF,TGTGCCAGCAGGTTCAGAGGGGGGGACTACGAGCAGTACTTC,TRBV27,few,.,TRBJ2-7
CASSPSASQGYTF,TGTGCCAGCAGTCCCTCGGCCAGTCAAGGCTACACCTTC,TRBV12-3/TRBV12-4,once,.,TRBJ1-2
CASSPVQGNTGELFF,TGTGCCAGCTCACCAGTCCAGGGGAACACCGGGGAGCTGTTTTTT,TRBV18,many,.,TRBJ2-2
CASSLGLTNTGELFF,TGTGCCAGCAGCTTAGGGCTTACGAACACCGGGGAGCTGTTTTTT,TRBV7-3,.,.,TRBJ2-2
CSARVRQETQYF,TGCAGTGCTAGAGTAAGGCAAGAGACCCAGTACTTC,TRBV20-1,few,.,TRBJ2-5
CASSRTGPSYNEQFF,TGTGCCAGCAGCAGGACAGGGCCCTCCTACAATGAGCAGTTCTTC,TRBV28,.,TRBD1,TRBJ2-1
CASSLSPFAANEKLFF,TGTGCCAGCAGCTTATCGCCTTTTGCTGCTAATGAAAAACTGTTTTTT,TRBV11-2,.,.,TRBJ1-4
CASSEFSSNQPQHF,TGTGCCAGCAGTGAATTTTCGAGCAATCAGCCCCAGCATTTT,TRBV6-1,many,.,TRBJ1-5
CASSFSAGAKEQYF,TGTGCCAGCAGCTTTTCGGCAGGGGCCAAGGAGCAGTACTTC,TRBV7-9,few,.,TRBJ2-7
CASSSPSSGRPYQYEQYF,TGTGCCAGCAGTTCCCCATCTAGCGGGAGACCCTACCAGTACGAGCAGTACTTC,TRBV27,many,TRBD2,TRBJ2-7
CAWSESPAPPEQYF,TGTGCCTGGAGCGAGTCCCCCGCACCTCCCGAGCAGTACTTC,TRBV30,.,.,TRBJ2-7
CASKYRQGNTEAFF,TGTGCCAGCAAGTACAGACAGGGGAACACTGAAGCTTTCTTT,TRBV11-1,many,TRBD1,TRBJ1-1
CASSQMLSNEQFF,TGTGCCAGCAGCCAGATGCTATCTAATGAGCAGTTCTTC,TRBV3-1,many,.,TRBJ2-1
CASSLAGKGITGELFF,TGTGCCAGCAGCTTGGCGGGGAAGGGGATCACCGGGGAGCTGTTTTTT,TRBV5-5,few,.,TRBJ2-2
CSAREGTGWTYGYTF,TGCAGTGCTAGAGAAGGGACAGGGTGGACGTATGGCTACACCTTC,TRBV20-1,.,TRBD1,TRBJ1-2
CASSYPPGQVTDTQYF,TGTGCCAGCAGCTATCCACCGGGACAGGTCACAGATACGCAGTATTTT,TRBV7-3,few,TRBD1,TRBJ2-3
CASSLAPRYEQYF,TGTGCCAGCAGCTTAGCTCCAAGGTACGAGCAGTACTTC,TRBV7-2,.,.,TRBJ2-7
CSAPGTAASTDTQYF,TGCAGTGCGCCCGGGACAGCCGCTAGTACAGATACGCAGTATTTT,TRBV20-1,.,TRBD1,TRBJ2-3
CSAKERGYTEAFF,TGCAGCGCCAAAGAGAGGGGTTACACTGAAGCTTTCTTT,TRBV29-1,few,.,TRBJ1-1
CASSRVVAGELFF,TGCGCCAGCAGCAGGGTTGTCGCCGGGGAGCTGTTTTTT,TRBV5-1,few,.,TRBJ2-2
CASSLKRAGEQYF,TGTGCCAGCAGCTTAAAAAGGGCCGGTGAGCAGTACTTC,TRBV11-1,few,.,TRBJ2-7
CAIGDHTDTQYF,TGTGCCATCGGGGACCACACAGATACGCAGTATTTT,TRBV10-3,many,.,TRBJ2-3
CASSRGTSGTYEQYF,TGTGCCAGCAGCCGGGGGACTAGCGGAACCTACGAGCAGTACTTC,TRBV5-6,.,TRBD2,TRBJ2-7
CATIRGQGNQPQHF,TGTGCCACCATTCGGGGACAGGGGAATCAGCCCCAGCATTTT,TRBV28,few,TRBD1,TRBJ1-5
CASSLRARVDEQYF,TGTGCCAGCAGTTTACGGGCTAGGGTGGACGAGCAGTACTTC,TRBV27,few,.,TRBJ2-7
CATSDSDYGNIQYF,TGTGCCACCAGTGATTCTGATTACGGAAACATTCAGTACTTC,TRBV24-1,many,.,TRBJ2-4